This T cell receptor beta chain was recorded in a study of blood T cell repertoires in COVID-19. Study context: T cells, B-cell-depleted T cells, or PBMCs provided the cDNA or gDNA that served as material.

As handled by the study authors: Quantification of nucleated cells was approximated via reference gene primer amplification. Assay: immunoSEQ multiplex PCR; the TCRdb copy retains only in-frame clones and omits some. That table supplies the V and J calls and clone size; D and trimming were determined from the DNA. The sample includes about 240,000 clones, about nine tenths of them seen just once. The source material was peripheral blood. This TCR was recovered from a man aged 55 to 70 who had recovered from COVID-19.

CDR3 nucleotides: TGTGCCAGCAGCTTCCTCAAGGGGACAGGGTTCTCTGGGGCCAACGTCCTGACTTTC. The encoded protein is CASSFLKGTGFSGANVLTF. The chain joins TRBV7-8 to TRBJ2-6; TRBD1 agrees at 9 bases. V shed 3 bases, J shed 0 bases, and the junction held 9 bases outside the gene matches. The CDR3 covers 19 residues. Per the germline V gene, CDR1 is SGHVS and CDR2 is FQNEAQ. The full variable domain, completed using reference TRBV7-8 and TRBJ2-6, is GAGVSQSPRYKVAKRGQDVALRCDPISGHVSLFWYQQALGQGPEFLTYFQNEAQLDKSGLPSDRFFAERPEGSVSTLKIQRTQQEDSAVYLCASSFLKGTGFSGANVLTFGAGSRLTVL.